This T cell receptor beta chain was identified during a study of human T cells and chemical hapten exposure. The sample holds a few counts of this clonotype. For the library, individual cDNA molecules each received unique molecular identifiers. Each CDR3 protein is one row after TCRdb ran MiXCR on the reads. The table includes 100,000 to 150,000 distinct CDR3 sequences, about 8.9% detected once. Whole blood, unfractionated, served as the material for total RNA extraction. The TCR was taken from a human donor in good health. Some clones in this sample may be carry-over from other donors' samples. Sequenced input: whole blood.

DNA for the CDR3: TGCAGCGGCCTTTGGTCCGTGAACACTGAAGCTTTCTTT. Encoded protein: CSGLWSVNTEAFF. The chain is built from TRBV29-1 and TRBJ1-1; D unresolved. With 7 bases removed from V and 0 bases from J, the gap between germline ends came to 12 bases. The CDR3 sequence is 13 residues long. Germline-derived CDR1 and CDR2 are SQVTM and ANQGSEA. The full variable domain, in which reference TRBV29-1 and TRBJ1-1 provide the parts outside the CDR3, is SAVISQKPSRDICQRGTSLTIQCQVDSQVTMMFWYRQQPGQSLTLIATANQGSEATYESGFVIDKFPISRPNLTFSTLTVSNMSPEDSSIYLCSGLWSVNTEAFFGQGTRLTVV.